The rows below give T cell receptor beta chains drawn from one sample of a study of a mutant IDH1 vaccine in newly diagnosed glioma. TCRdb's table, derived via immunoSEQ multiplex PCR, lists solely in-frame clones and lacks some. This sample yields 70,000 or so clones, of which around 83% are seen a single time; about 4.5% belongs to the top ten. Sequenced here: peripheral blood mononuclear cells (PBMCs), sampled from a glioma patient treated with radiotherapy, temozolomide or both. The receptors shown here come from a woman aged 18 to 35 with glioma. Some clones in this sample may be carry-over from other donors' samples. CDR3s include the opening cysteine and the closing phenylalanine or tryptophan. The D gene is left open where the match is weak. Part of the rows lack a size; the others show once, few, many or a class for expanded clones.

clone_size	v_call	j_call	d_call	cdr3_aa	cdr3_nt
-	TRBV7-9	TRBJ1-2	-	CASNIGGLVGYTF	TGTGCCAGCAACATAGGGGGTCTCGTCGGCTACACCTTC
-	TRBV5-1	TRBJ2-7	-	CASSLAGSASYEQYF	TGCGCCAGCAGCTTGGCCGGCAGCGCATCCTACGAGCAGTACTTC
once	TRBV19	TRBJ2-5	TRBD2	CASSIWASGVDETQYF	TGTGCCAGTAGTATATGGGCTAGCGGGGTAGACGAGACCCAGTACTTC
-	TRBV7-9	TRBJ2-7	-	CASSQPGPFGQYF	TGTGCCAGCAGCCAACCTGGTCCCTTTGGGCAGTACTTC
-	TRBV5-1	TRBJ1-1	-	CASGEVNTEAFF	TGCGCCAGTGGGGAGGTGAACACTGAAGCTTTCTTT
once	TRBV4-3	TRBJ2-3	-	CASSPSGLVSDTQYF	TGCGCCAGCAGCCCATCGGGACTTGTCTCAGATACGCAGTATTTT
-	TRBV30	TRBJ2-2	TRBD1	CAWSASDREAGELFF	TGTGCCTGGAGTGCTTCGGACAGGGAGGCCGGGGAGCTGTTTTTT
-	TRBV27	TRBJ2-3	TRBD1	CASSLGTGTDTQYF	TGTGCCAGCAGTTTAGGGACAGGGACAGATACGCAGTATTTT
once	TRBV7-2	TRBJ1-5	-	CASSWGGTSNQPQHF	TGTGCCAGCAGCTGGGGGGGGACCAGCAATCAGCCCCAGCATTTT
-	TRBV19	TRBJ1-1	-	CATNRRAEAFF	TGTGCCACCAACCGGCGGGCTGAAGCTTTCTTT
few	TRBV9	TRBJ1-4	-	CASSVDEAGAGEKLFF	TGTGCCAGCAGCGTAGATGAGGCGGGGGCAGGTGAAAAACTGTTTTTT
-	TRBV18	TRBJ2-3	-	CASSPGTSTDTQYF	TGTGCCAGCTCACCAGGGACCTCCACAGATACGCAGTATTTT
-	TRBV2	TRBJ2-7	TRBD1	CAADRGAYEQYF	TGTGCCGCCGACAGGGGGGCCTACGAGCAGTACTTC
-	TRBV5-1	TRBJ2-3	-	CASRPGVSTDTQYF	TGCGCCAGCAGACCGGGAGTTAGCACAGATACGCAGTATTTT
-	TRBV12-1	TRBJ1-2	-	CASSLGTSRSGYTF	TGTGCCAGCAGCTTAGGGACGTCGAGGAGTGGCTACACCTTC
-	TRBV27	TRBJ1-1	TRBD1	CASRKTGAEAFF	TGTGCCAGCAGGAAAACAGGGGCTGAAGCTTTCTTT
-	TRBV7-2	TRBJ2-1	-	CASSLGGDEQFF	TGTGCCAGCAGCTTAGGGGGGGATGAGCAGTTCTTC
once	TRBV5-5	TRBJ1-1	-	CASSFTGNGNTEAFF	TGTGCCAGCAGCTTCACGGGGAACGGTAACACTGAAGCTTTCTTT
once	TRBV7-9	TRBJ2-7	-	CASSPRFGLTYEQYF	TGTGCCAGCAGCCCTAGGTTCGGGTTAACCTACGAGCAGTACTTC
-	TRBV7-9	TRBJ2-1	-	CASSSGSGTYNEQFF	TGTGCCAGCAGCTCGGGTAGCGGTACCTACAATGAGCAGTTCTTC
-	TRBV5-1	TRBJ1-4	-	CASSLGQGANEKLFF	TGCGCCAGCAGCTTGGGTCAGGGCGCTAATGAAAAACTGTTTTTT
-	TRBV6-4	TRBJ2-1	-	CASSLGGIASYNEQFF	TGTGCCAGCAGTCTTGGCGGGATCGCCTCCTACAATGAGCAGTTCTTC
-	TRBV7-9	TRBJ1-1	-	CASSSMGLAFF	TGTGCCAGCAGCAGTATGGGTCTGGCTTTCTTT
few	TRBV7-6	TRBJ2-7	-	CASSLVGGPDEQYF	TGTGCCAGCAGCTTAGTCGGGGGCCCCGACGAGCAGTACTTC
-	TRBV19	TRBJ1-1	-	CASSWNTEAFF	TGTGCCAGTAGCTGGAACACTGAAGCTTTCTTT
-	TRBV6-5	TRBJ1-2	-	CASSYSSSTDVTF	TGTGCCAGCAGTTACTCGAGCTCAACGGACGTAACCTTC
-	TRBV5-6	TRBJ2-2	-	CASSSNTGELFF	TGTGCCAGCAGCTCGAACACCGGGGAGCTGTTTTTT
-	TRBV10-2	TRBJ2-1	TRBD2	CASKVAGESNEQFF	TGCGCCAGCAAGGTTGCGGGAGAGAGCAATGAGCAGTTCTTC
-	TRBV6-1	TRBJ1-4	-	CASSEQGKGFF	TGTGCCAGCAGTGAACAGGGAAAGGGGTTTTTT
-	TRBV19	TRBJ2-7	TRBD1	CASSAGGQDTPEQYF	TGTGCCAGTAGTGCAGGGGGACAAGACACCCCCGAGCAGTACTTC
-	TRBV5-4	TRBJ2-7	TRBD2	CASSPEGLAGGQYF	TGTGCCAGCAGCCCCGAGGGACTAGCGGGGGGGCAGTACTTC
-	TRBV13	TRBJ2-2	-	CASSLQGANTGELFF	TGTGCCAGCAGCTTACAGGGAGCGAACACCGGGGAGCTGTTTTTT
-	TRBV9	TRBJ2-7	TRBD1	CASSLMATGGYEQYF	TGTGCCAGCAGCCTCATGGCGACAGGGGGCTACGAGCAGTACTTC
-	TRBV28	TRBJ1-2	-	CASTLAPGRDGYTF	TGTGCCAGCACCTTGGCGCCGGGCAGGGATGGCTACACCTTC
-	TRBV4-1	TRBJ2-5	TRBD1	CASSQEAAGGEETQYF	TGCGCCAGCAGCCAAGAAGCGGCAGGGGGCGAGGAGACCCAGTACTTC
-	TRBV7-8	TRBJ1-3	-	CASSWSSGNTIYF	TGTGCCAGCAGCTGGAGCTCTGGAAACACCATATATTTT
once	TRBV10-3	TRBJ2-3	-	CAITESEKDTQYF	TGTGCCATCACAGAGTCCGAGAAAGATACGCAGTATTTT
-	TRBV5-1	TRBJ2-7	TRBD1	CASSPKRGPYEQYF	TGCGCCAGCAGCCCCAAGAGGGGGCCCTACGAGCAGTACTTC
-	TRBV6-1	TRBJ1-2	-	CASSERGLTYGYTF	TGTGCCAGCAGTGAACGGGGGCTGACCTATGGCTACACCTTC
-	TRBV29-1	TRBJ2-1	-	CSVDSGVLSYNEQFF	TGCAGCGTTGATAGTGGTGTCCTCTCCTACAATGAGCAGTTCTTC
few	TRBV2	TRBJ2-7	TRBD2	CASRETGLAAYEQYF	TGTGCCAGCAGGGAGACGGGACTAGCGGCCTACGAGCAGTACTTC
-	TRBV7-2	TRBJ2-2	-	CASSFDTGELFF	TGTGCCAGCAGCTTTGACACCGGGGAGCTGTTTTTT
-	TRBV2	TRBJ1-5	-	CASRLTEGGNQPQHF	TGTGCCAGCAGGCTGACAGAGGGGGGCAATCAGCCCCAGCATTTT
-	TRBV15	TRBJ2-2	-	CATGGGQGANTGELFF	TGTGCCACCGGCGGGGGGCAGGGGGCGAACACCGGGGAGCTGTTTTTT
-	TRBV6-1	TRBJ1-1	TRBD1	CASSGGTGPTNAEAFF	TGTGCCAGCAGTGGCGGGACAGGGCCTACCAACGCTGAAGCTTTCTTT